The text below deals with one T cell receptor beta chain. The PCR made use of 60 Vbeta and 13 Jbeta primers. The data were produced by immunoSEQ multiplex PCR, yet TCRdb's version contains in-frame clones alone and is incomplete. The sample carries approximately 200,000 clones, roughly four fifths recorded once. The data were taken from a study of cytomegalovirus exposure and HLA in healthy donors. As for the study in general: A prior study identified over 100 million unique TCR beta sequences from some 180 million T cells.

The V and J ends lost 1 base and 4 bases, in that order; junction bases with no gene match: 4. The CDR3 is made up of 14 amino acids. The germline gives CDR1 SQVTM, CDR2 ANQGSEA. Sequencing was carried out using PBMCs. The chain has TRBV29-1 and TRBJ1-1; 9 bases agree with TRBD1. The receptor was derived from a man aged 25 to 40 in good health and CMV-seronegative. CDR3 bases: TGCAGCGTTGAAGGCGTGGGACAGGGCACTGAAGCTTTCTTT. Its translation: CSVEGVGQGTEAFF.